The rows below give T cell receptor beta chains drawn from one sample of a study of blood T cell repertoires in COVID-19. Clones were read by immunoSEQ multiplex PCR, and TCRdb kept only the in-frame ones, dropping some. Of more than 45,000 clones in the sample, around 84% were seen once. The specimen sequenced was peripheral blood. These receptors were collected from a human donor with active COVID-19. The donor label of this sample is uncertain. Both conserved end residues are part of each CDR3. D genes are given only for firm matches. Size tells how often a clone was seen (once, few, many) or the class of an expanded clone, and some rows leave it out.

j_call: TRBJ2-7
clone_size: -
v_call: TRBV5-5
cdr3_length: 15
d_call: -
cdr3_nt: TGTGCCAGCAGTCCGGACGTGACAGGCCTATACGAGCAGTACTTC
cdr3_aa: CASSPDVTGLYEQYF

j_call: TRBJ2-6
clone_size: -
v_call: TRBV7-2
cdr3_length: 15
d_call: TRBD1
cdr3_nt: TGTGCCAGCAGACTCGACAGGGCCGGGGCCAACGTCCTGACTTTC
cdr3_aa: CASRLDRAGANVLTF

j_call: TRBJ2-7
clone_size: -
v_call: TRBV25-1
cdr3_length: 15
d_call: -
cdr3_nt: TGTGCCAGCAGTGAACTCGGGAAAGACTTGGGGGAGCAGTACTTC
cdr3_aa: CASSELGKDLGEQYF

j_call: TRBJ1-1
clone_size: once
v_call: TRBV2
cdr3_length: 14
d_call: -
cdr3_nt: TGTGCCAGCAAGCAACCCTCAGGGTCTCCTGAAGCTTTCTTT
cdr3_aa: CASKQPSGSPEAFF

j_call: TRBJ2-1
clone_size: -
v_call: TRBV28
cdr3_length: 16
d_call: -
cdr3_nt: TGTGCCAGCAGTTTACTTGGGGGCGCTAGTTTAACTGAGCAGTTCTTC
cdr3_aa: CASSLLGGASLTEQFF

j_call: TRBJ1-1
clone_size: -
v_call: TRBV28
cdr3_length: 14
d_call: -
cdr3_nt: TGTGCCAGCACCACTAGTATGAGAGAGGCCGAAGCTTTCTTT
cdr3_aa: CASTTSMREAEAFF

j_call: TRBJ1-3
clone_size: -
v_call: TRBV23-1
cdr3_length: 14
d_call: -
cdr3_nt: TGCGCCAGCAGGCGAGGAACCTCTGGAAACACCATATATTTT
cdr3_aa: CASRRGTSGNTIYF

j_call: TRBJ1-3
clone_size: -
v_call: TRBV30
cdr3_length: 15
d_call: -
cdr3_nt: TGTGCCTGGAGTGTAAAAGGGAGCTCTGGAAACACCATATATTTT
cdr3_aa: CAWSVKGSSGNTIYF

j_call: TRBJ2-2
clone_size: -
v_call: TRBV28
cdr3_length: 13
d_call: -
cdr3_nt: TGTGCCAGCATTAACCTAGTAACCGGGGAGCTGTTTTTT
cdr3_aa: CASINLVTGELFF

j_call: TRBJ2-3
clone_size: -
v_call: TRBV7-3
cdr3_length: 16
d_call: -
cdr3_nt: TGTGCCAGCAGCCCGAAGGTGGCAGGGTCGGCAGATACGCAGTATTTT
cdr3_aa: CASSPKVAGSADTQYF

j_call: TRBJ2-5
clone_size: few
v_call: TRBV6-2/TRBV6-3
cdr3_length: 17
d_call: TRBD2
cdr3_nt: TGTGCCAGCAGCCAGGGACTAGCGGGAGTCGGGAAAGAGACCCAGTACTTC
cdr3_aa: CASSQGLAGVGKETQYF

j_call: TRBJ2-2
clone_size: -
v_call: TRBV2
cdr3_length: 16
d_call: TRBD1
cdr3_nt: TGTGCCAGCAGCCTACAGGGGGCCGGAGGTACCGGGGAGCTGTTTTTT
cdr3_aa: CASSLQGAGGTGELFF

j_call: TRBJ2-2
clone_size: -
v_call: TRBV4-2
cdr3_length: 16
d_call: TRBD1
cdr3_nt: TGTGCCAGCAGCCCGTATAGGGGGCTAGACGCCGGGGAGCTGTTTTTT
cdr3_aa: CASSPYRGLDAGELFF

j_call: TRBJ2-3
clone_size: -
v_call: TRBV7-6
cdr3_length: 19
d_call: TRBD2
cdr3_nt: TGTGCCAGCAGCTCCGGGACTAGCGGGACCAGCCCAAGGTGGGATACGCAGTATTTT
cdr3_aa: CASSSGTSGTSPRWDTQYF

j_call: TRBJ2-5
clone_size: -
v_call: TRBV28
cdr3_length: 14
d_call: TRBD1
cdr3_nt: TGTGCCAGCAGTCCCAGGACAGGGTCAGAGACCCAGTACTTC
cdr3_aa: CASSPRTGSETQYF

j_call: TRBJ1-2
clone_size: once
v_call: TRBV7-9
cdr3_length: 15
d_call: -
cdr3_nt: TGTGCCAGCAGCTTACAGGCAGGGGCCAACTATGGCTACACCTTC
cdr3_aa: CASSLQAGANYGYTF

j_call: TRBJ1-1
clone_size: -
v_call: TRBV6-5
cdr3_length: 13
d_call: -
cdr3_nt: TGTGCCAGCAGTAGGGGGAAGGGAACTGAAGCTTTCTTT
cdr3_aa: CASSRGKGTEAFF

j_call: TRBJ2-7
clone_size: -
v_call: TRBV28
cdr3_length: 17
d_call: TRBD2
cdr3_nt: TGTGCCAGCAGTTTGACTAGCGGAGCTAACTTTCGCTACGAGCAGTACTTC
cdr3_aa: CASSLTSGANFRYEQYF

j_call: TRBJ2-1
clone_size: -
v_call: TRBV30
cdr3_length: 16
d_call: TRBD2
cdr3_nt: TGTGCCTGGAGCGGACTAGCGGGGGGACGCTACAATGAGCAGTTCTTC
cdr3_aa: CAWSGLAGGRYNEQFF

j_call: TRBJ2-7
clone_size: -
v_call: TRBV18
cdr3_length: 14
d_call: TRBD1
cdr3_nt: TGTGCCAGCTCACAGGGACAGGAAAATTGGGAGCAGTACTTC
cdr3_aa: CASSQGQENWEQYF

j_call: TRBJ1-5
clone_size: -
v_call: TRBV20-1
cdr3_length: 15
d_call: TRBD1
cdr3_nt: TGCAGTGCTAGTACAGGGGGTAAGAGCAATCAGCCCCAGCATTTT
cdr3_aa: CSASTGGKSNQPQHF

j_call: TRBJ1-6
clone_size: -
v_call: TRBV11-2
cdr3_length: 17
d_call: -
cdr3_nt: TGTGCCAGCAGCTCCCCCCCGACCACCGACGGGAATTCACCCCTCCACTTT
cdr3_aa: CASSSPPTTDGNSPLHF

j_call: TRBJ2-3
clone_size: -
v_call: TRBV29-1
cdr3_length: 13
d_call: -
cdr3_nt: TGCAGCGTTGGTATCGCGGAGACAGATACGCAGTATTTT
cdr3_aa: CSVGIAETDTQYF

j_call: TRBJ2-1
clone_size: -
v_call: TRBV14
cdr3_length: 17
d_call: TRBD2
cdr3_nt: TGTGCCAGCAGCCAACCTCAACCGGGACTAGACTCCAATGAGCAGTTCTTC
cdr3_aa: CASSQPQPGLDSNEQFF

j_call: TRBJ1-6
clone_size: -
v_call: TRBV5-1
cdr3_length: 14
d_call: -
cdr3_nt: TGCGCCAGCAGCCCCGCCAGGGGCGATTCACCCCTCCACTTT
cdr3_aa: CASSPARGDSPLHF

j_call: TRBJ2-7
clone_size: -
v_call: TRBV19
cdr3_length: 12
d_call: -
cdr3_nt: TGTGCCAGCGCCGGGGGTATCTACGAGCAGTACTTC
cdr3_aa: CASAGGIYEQYF

j_call: TRBJ1-1
clone_size: once
v_call: TRBV3-1/TRBV3-2
cdr3_length: 14
d_call: -
cdr3_nt: TGTGCCAGCAGCCAAGTACGGGGGAAGACTGAAGCTTTCTTT
cdr3_aa: CASSQVRGKTEAFF

j_call: TRBJ2-3
clone_size: -
v_call: TRBV5-1
cdr3_length: 13
d_call: -
cdr3_nt: TGCGCCAGCAGCCAGGAACCCACAGATACGCAGTATTTT
cdr3_aa: CASSQEPTDTQYF

j_call: TRBJ2-2
clone_size: -
v_call: TRBV19
cdr3_length: 14
d_call: -
cdr3_nt: TGTGCCAGTCGAGATCGCCAGGATGGCGGGGAGCTGTTTTTT
cdr3_aa: CASRDRQDGGELFF

j_call: TRBJ2-1
clone_size: -
v_call: TRBV11-3
cdr3_length: 14
d_call: -
cdr3_nt: TGTGCCAGCAGCTTAGTTGAGGGAGAGGCTGAGCAGTTCTTC
cdr3_aa: CASSLVEGEAEQFF

j_call: TRBJ1-1
clone_size: -
v_call: TRBV3-1/TRBV3-2
cdr3_length: 13
d_call: -
cdr3_nt: TGTGCCAGCAGTCCCAAAGGGAGAACTGAAGCTTTCTTT
cdr3_aa: CASSPKGRTEAFF

j_call: TRBJ2-2
clone_size: -
v_call: TRBV5-1
cdr3_length: 16
d_call: TRBD2
cdr3_nt: TGCGCCAGCAGCCTTCTGGGCGGGAGTATTTCCGGGGAGCTGTTTTTT
cdr3_aa: CASSLLGGSISGELFF

j_call: TRBJ2-7
clone_size: -
v_call: TRBV20-1
cdr3_length: 14
d_call: TRBD2
cdr3_nt: TGCAGTGCTAGTTTTCTAGCGGGAGCTGGTGAGCAGTACTTC
cdr3_aa: CSASFLAGAGEQYF

j_call: TRBJ2-5
clone_size: once
v_call: TRBV29-1
cdr3_length: 15
d_call: TRBD1
cdr3_nt: TGCAGCGTCCGAACCCCGGGACAGGGGAAAGAGACCCAGTACTTC
cdr3_aa: CSVRTPGQGKETQYF

j_call: TRBJ1-4
clone_size: -
v_call: TRBV18
cdr3_length: 13
d_call: -
cdr3_nt: TGTGCCAGCTCTCTTGAGCCCGAGGAAAAACTGTTTTTT
cdr3_aa: CASSLEPEEKLFF

j_call: TRBJ1-5
clone_size: -
v_call: TRBV28
cdr3_length: 15
d_call: -
cdr3_nt: TGTGCCAGCAGCTCCCCTGTGACGGGTCAGAAGCCCCAGCATTTT
cdr3_aa: CASSSPVTGQKPQHF

j_call: TRBJ1-2
clone_size: -
v_call: TRBV9
cdr3_length: 13
d_call: -
cdr3_nt: TGTGCCAGCAGCCTGCGGGGGGGTGGTGGCTACACCTTC
cdr3_aa: CASSLRGGGGYTF

j_call: TRBJ2-1
clone_size: -
v_call: TRBV18
cdr3_length: 16
d_call: TRBD1
cdr3_nt: TGTGCCAGCTCACCCCCCGGGACAGGGAGAGACAATGAGCAGTTCTTC
cdr3_aa: CASSPPGTGRDNEQFF

j_call: TRBJ1-2
clone_size: -
v_call: TRBV9
cdr3_length: 14
d_call: -
cdr3_nt: TGTGCCAGCAGCGTAGCCGGGGGACTCTATGGCTACACCTTC
cdr3_aa: CASSVAGGLYGYTF

j_call: TRBJ2-2
clone_size: -
v_call: TRBV4-1
cdr3_length: 15
d_call: -
cdr3_nt: TGCGCCAGCAGCCAAGTTAGGAGGGAGACCGGGGAGCTGTTTTTT
cdr3_aa: CASSQVRRETGELFF

j_call: TRBJ2-7
clone_size: -
v_call: TRBV11-3
cdr3_length: 15
d_call: TRBD2
cdr3_nt: TGTGCCAGCAGCGGGTATAGCGGGGGTTGGGACGAGCAGTACTTC
cdr3_aa: CASSGYSGGWDEQYF

j_call: TRBJ2-2
clone_size: -
v_call: TRBV7-3
cdr3_length: 15
d_call: -
cdr3_nt: TGTGCCAGCAGCTTAACCGGAGGGCCCGGCGGGGAGCTGTTTTTT
cdr3_aa: CASSLTGGPGGELFF

j_call: TRBJ1-5
clone_size: -
v_call: TRBV5-5
cdr3_length: 14
d_call: -
cdr3_nt: TGTGCCAGCAGGCCAGGGGTCGGTAATCAGCCCCAGCATTTT
cdr3_aa: CASRPGVGNQPQHF

j_call: TRBJ2-2
clone_size: -
v_call: TRBV6-5
cdr3_length: 15
d_call: -
cdr3_nt: TGTGCCAGCAGTTACAGGGGATTGAACACCGGGGAGCTGTTTTTT
cdr3_aa: CASSYRGLNTGELFF

j_call: TRBJ2-3
clone_size: -
v_call: TRBV11-3
cdr3_length: 16
d_call: TRBD2
cdr3_nt: TGTGCCAGCAGCTTAGAACTAGCGGGGGGGACAGATACGCAGTATTTT
cdr3_aa: CASSLELAGGTDTQYF

j_call: TRBJ2-3
clone_size: -
v_call: TRBV10-3
cdr3_length: 14
d_call: -
cdr3_nt: TGTGCCATCAAAGCCGGGGTGGCAGCAGATACGCAGTATTTT
cdr3_aa: CAIKAGVAADTQYF

j_call: TRBJ1-5
clone_size: -
v_call: TRBV27
cdr3_length: 14
d_call: -
cdr3_nt: TGTGCCAGCAGCCCTCAGTGGGGGGATCAGCCCCAGCATTTT
cdr3_aa: CASSPQWGDQPQHF

j_call: TRBJ2-7
clone_size: -
v_call: TRBV6-1
cdr3_length: 12
d_call: TRBD1
cdr3_nt: TGTGCCAGCAGTGAATCCGGGACAGCAAGGCACTTC
cdr3_aa: CASSESGTARHF